This TCR beta chain appears in the sequencing data of a study of T cells after posttransplantation cyclophosphamide. This clone came up many times. The antigen is unknown. The protocol was immunoSEQ multiplex PCR, while the TCRdb copy is restricted to in-frame clones and leaves out a portion. The profile covers about 12,000 clones, none occurring a single time. Study conclusions and caveats: Skin or GI-infiltrating T cells shared few TRB sequences with blood. After PTCy, TRB diversity resembled that of CNI/methotrexate controls.

The related graft donor's blood sample was taken on the day of bone marrow donation. Sequencing was carried out using PBMCs. The receptor comes from a woman in her 40s in good health, CMV-negative, and a related stem cell transplant donor.

In DNA, the CDR3 is TGTGCCAGCAGCCTGACAGTGAACACTGAAGCTTTCTTT. It encodes CASSLTVNTEAFF. The gene calls are TRBV6-6 and TRBJ1-1, with D possibly being TRBD1 (5 bases). Trimming pared 6 bases from V and 0 bases from J, leaving 8 bases between. The CDR3 totals 13 residues. Germline V gene sequence: CDR1 MNHNY, CDR2 SVGAGI (reference sequence).